This paragraph covers one T cell receptor beta chain sequence. What it binds is not known. The sample belongs to a study of cytomegalovirus exposure and HLA in healthy donors. General study points: Researchers reported that a few CMV-associated chains were confirmed in vitro as CMV antigen-specific.

Assay: immunoSEQ multiplex PCR; the TCRdb copy retains only in-frame clones and omits some. Of approximately 98,000 clones detected, approximately 95% appear once; the ten largest clones hold 0.65% to 0.7%. Per germline, CDR1 LGHNA and CDR2 YSLEER. CDR3 length equals 15 residues. The V segment lost 0 bases and the J segment 12 bases; nucleotides outside the gene matches: 12. The chain carries TRBV4-3 and TRBJ1-1; TRBD1 agrees at 8 bases. The source is a woman aged 18-29 years in good health and CMV-seronegative. Source material: PBMCs. CDR3 nucleotides: TGCGCCAGCAGCCAAGAGGAACAGGGGGTAACTGTATCTTTCTTT. Residues: CASSQEEQGVTVSFF.